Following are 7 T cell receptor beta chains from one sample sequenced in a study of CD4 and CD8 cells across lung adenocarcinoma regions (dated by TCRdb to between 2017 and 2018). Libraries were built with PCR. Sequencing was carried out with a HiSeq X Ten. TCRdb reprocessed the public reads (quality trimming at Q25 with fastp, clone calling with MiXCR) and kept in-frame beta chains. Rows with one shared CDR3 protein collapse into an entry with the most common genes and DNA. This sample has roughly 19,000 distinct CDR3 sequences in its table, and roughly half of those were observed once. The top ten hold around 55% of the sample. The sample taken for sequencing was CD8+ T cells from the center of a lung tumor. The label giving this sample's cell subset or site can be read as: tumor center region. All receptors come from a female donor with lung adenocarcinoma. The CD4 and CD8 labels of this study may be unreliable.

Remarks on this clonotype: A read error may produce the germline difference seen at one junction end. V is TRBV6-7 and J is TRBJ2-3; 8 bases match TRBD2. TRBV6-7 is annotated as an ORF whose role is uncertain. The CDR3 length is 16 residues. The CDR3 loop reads CASTGGGGRDRDTQYF. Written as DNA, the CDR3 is TGTGCCAGCACGGGGGGGGGGGGGCGTGACCGAGATACCCAGTATTTT.

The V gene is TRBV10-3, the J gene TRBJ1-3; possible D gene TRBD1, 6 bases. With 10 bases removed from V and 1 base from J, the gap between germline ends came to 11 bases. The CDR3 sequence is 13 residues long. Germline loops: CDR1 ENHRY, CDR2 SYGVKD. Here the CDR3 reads CATKQGSGNTIYF. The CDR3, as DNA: TGTGCCACCAAACAGGGATCTGGAAACACCATATATTTT.

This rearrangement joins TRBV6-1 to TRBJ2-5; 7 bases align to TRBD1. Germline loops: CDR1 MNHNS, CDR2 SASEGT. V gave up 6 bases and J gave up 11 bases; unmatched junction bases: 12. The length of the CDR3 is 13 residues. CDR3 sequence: CASSRGGAYEQYF. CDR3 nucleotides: TGTGCCAGCAGCCGAGGGGGCGCTTATGAGCAGTACTTC.

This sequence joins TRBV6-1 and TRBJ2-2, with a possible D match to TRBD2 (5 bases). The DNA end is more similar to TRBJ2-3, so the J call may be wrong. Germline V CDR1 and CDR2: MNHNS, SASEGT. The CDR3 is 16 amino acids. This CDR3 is CASSDPSAGSTGAQYF. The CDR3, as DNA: TGTGCCAGCAGTGACCCCTCTGCTGGGAGCACCGGGGCGCAGTATTTT.

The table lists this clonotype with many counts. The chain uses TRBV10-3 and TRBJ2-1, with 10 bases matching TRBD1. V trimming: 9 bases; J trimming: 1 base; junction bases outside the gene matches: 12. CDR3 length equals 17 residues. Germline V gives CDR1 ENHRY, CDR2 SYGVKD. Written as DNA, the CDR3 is TGTGCCATGGCCGGGACAGGGGCCCTGGTATCCTACAATGAGCAGTTCTTC. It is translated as CAMAGTGALVSYNEQFF.

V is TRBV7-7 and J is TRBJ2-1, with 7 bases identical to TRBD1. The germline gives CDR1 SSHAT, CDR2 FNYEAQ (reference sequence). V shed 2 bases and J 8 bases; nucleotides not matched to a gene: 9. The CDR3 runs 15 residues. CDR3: CASSLRAGGMYEQFF. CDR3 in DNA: TGTGCCAGCAGCTTAAGGGCAGGGGGTATGTATGAGCAGTTCTTC.

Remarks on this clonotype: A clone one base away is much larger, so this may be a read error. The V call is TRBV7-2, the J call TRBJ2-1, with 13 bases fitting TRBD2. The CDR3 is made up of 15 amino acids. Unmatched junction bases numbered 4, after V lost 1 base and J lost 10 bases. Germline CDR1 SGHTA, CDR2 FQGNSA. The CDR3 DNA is TGTGCCAGCAGCTTAGGGACTAGCGGGAGAGGCGAGCAGTTCTTC. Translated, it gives CASSLGTSGRGEQFF.